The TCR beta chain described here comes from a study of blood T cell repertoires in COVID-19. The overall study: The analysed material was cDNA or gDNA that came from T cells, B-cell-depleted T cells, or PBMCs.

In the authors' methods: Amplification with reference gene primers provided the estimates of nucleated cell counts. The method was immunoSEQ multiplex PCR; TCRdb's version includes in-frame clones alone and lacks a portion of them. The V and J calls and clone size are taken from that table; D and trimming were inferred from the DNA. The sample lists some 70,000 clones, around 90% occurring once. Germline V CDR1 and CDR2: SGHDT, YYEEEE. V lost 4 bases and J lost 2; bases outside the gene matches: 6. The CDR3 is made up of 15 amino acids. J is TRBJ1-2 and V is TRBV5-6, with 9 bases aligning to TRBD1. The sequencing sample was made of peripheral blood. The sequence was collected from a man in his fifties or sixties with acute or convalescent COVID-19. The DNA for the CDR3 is TGTGCCAGCAGCGGCCGGGACAGGGCCAACTATGGCTACACCTTC. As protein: CASSGRDRANYGYTF.